Listed below are T cell receptor beta chains from one sample, sequenced in a study of beta chain features in type 1 diabetes. Only in-frame clones appear in the TCRdb table, and some are missing; sequencing was by immunoSEQ multiplex PCR. The sample holds over 650,000 clones; about 14% are singletons and the top ten take 0.03% to 0.045%. The specimen was naive CD4+ T cells from blood. The receptors come from a man between 18 and 29 years old with type 1 diabetes. CDR3s include the opening cysteine and the closing phenylalanine or tryptophan. Fields, in order: J gene, clone size, D gene, V gene, CDR3 DNA, CDR3 protein. The D gene is left open where the match is weak. Expanded clones get a size class; other rows say once, few or many, or leave the size out.

TRBJ2-7	few	NA	TRBV7-9	TGTGCCAGCAGCCCCTTGACTCGAGACCTCTACGAGCAGTACTTC	CASSPLTRDLYEQYF
TRBJ2-2	few	TRBD2	TRBV5-1	TGCGCCAGCAGCTTGAGGCGGCGGGAGGGGAACACCGGGGAGCTGTTTTTT	CASSLRRREGNTGELFF
TRBJ1-2	few	NA	TRBV5-5	TGTGCCAGCAGCCCGGAACAGCTACCTTATGGCTACACCTTC	CASSPEQLPYGYTF
TRBJ1-2	NA	NA	TRBV19	TGTGCCAGTCGCCAATTAGGGCCGGATAACTATGGCTACACCTTC	CASRQLGPDNYGYTF
TRBJ2-2	NA	TRBD2	TRBV30	TGTGCCCTAGGGCAGGGGACTAGCGCGAACACCGGGGAGCTGTTTTTT	CALGQGTSANTGELFF
TRBJ1-1	NA	NA	TRBV18	TGTGCCAGCTCCCTCACGCGAGCCAATAGAGCATCCTTAGACACTGAAGCTTTCTTT	CASSLTRANRASLDTEAFF
TRBJ1-2	NA	NA	TRBV5-4	TGTGCCAGCAGCTTGAGTATCCCCTCTTATGGCTACACCTTC	CASSLSIPSYGYTF
TRBJ2-3	few	NA	TRBV29-1	TGCAGCGTTGAAGAAGGCGGCAAATCTAGCACAGATACGCAGTATTTT	CSVEEGGKSSTDTQYF
TRBJ2-5	NA	TRBD2	TRBV7-9	TGTGCCAGCAGCTTAGCGAGTACAGGACTAGCGGGGACCCAGTACTTC	CASSLASTGLAGTQYF
TRBJ2-5	few	TRBD1	TRBV30	TGTGCCTGGAGTTGGGGGACAGTCGGGTACTTC	CAWSWGTVGYF
TRBJ1-1	few	NA	TRBV27	TGTGCCAGCAATACTCTTCCCAGGCATGAAGCTTTCTTT	CASNTLPRHEAFF
TRBJ2-5	NA	TRBD2	TRBV9	TGTGCCAGCAGCCCCTCGACTAGCGGGGCCGGGGAGACCCAGTACTTC	CASSPSTSGAGETQYF
TRBJ2-3	NA	NA	TRBV28	TGTGCCAGCGTCGGGGGGCGCACAGATACGCAGTATTTT	CASVGGRTDTQYF
TRBJ2-5	NA	NA	TRBV7-2	TGTGCCAGCAGCTTAGCCTCGTTCCAGACCCAGTACTTC	CASSLASFQTQYF
TRBJ1-5	NA	NA	TRBV28	TGTGCCAGCAGTTTAAATCAGCCCCAGCATTTT	CASSLNQPQHF
TRBJ2-1	NA	TRBD2	TRBV11-2	TGTGCCAGCAGCTTGGAATTGGGACTAGCGGGAGGGCCTAATGAGCAGTTCTTC	CASSLELGLAGGPNEQFF
TRBJ2-4	NA	NA	TRBV19	TGTGCCAGTAGCAGCGACCGGGGAACCAAAAACATTCAGTACTTC	CASSSDRGTKNIQYF
TRBJ1-5	NA	NA	TRBV30	TGTGCCTGGAGCCAGCGAGGCCAGCCCCAGCATTTT	CAWSQRGQPQHF
TRBJ2-3	NA	NA	TRBV20-1	TGCAGTGCCAATAGGGATACGCAGTATTTT	CSANRDTQYF
TRBJ2-1	NA	TRBD2	TRBV10-2	TGCGCCAGCAGTGAGTCGCCTAGCGGGAGTCGGTACAATGAGCAGTTCTTC	CASSESPSGSRYNEQFF
TRBJ1-6	few	NA	TRBV5-6	TGTGCCAGCAGTCACAGGGATTCACCCCTCCACTTT	CASSHRDSPLHF
TRBJ1-2	few	NA	TRBV30	TGTGCCTGGAGCCGCCTCGGGACCGTCTATGGCTACACCTTC	CAWSRLGTVYGYTF
TRBJ2-3	NA	TRBD2	TRBV9	TGTGCCAGCAGCACCTGGACTAGTTCGGCAGATACGCAGTATTTT	CASSTWTSSADTQYF
TRBJ2-3	few	TRBD2	TRBV7-2	TGTGCCAGCAGCTTTCCACTAGCGGGAGGAGATACGCAGTATTTT	CASSFPLAGGDTQYF
TRBJ2-1	few	TRBD2	TRBV5-1	TGCGCCAGCAGCTTTAGCGGGAGCTCCTACAATGAGCAGTTCTTC	CASSFSGSSYNEQFF
TRBJ2-1	few	NA	TRBV7-9	TGTGCCAGCAGGCCCGCGACGGCAGCCTACAATGAGCAGTTCTTC	CASRPATAAYNEQFF
TRBJ1-5	few	NA	TRBV6-5	TGTGCCAGCAGCCGAGCCTTTTTCAATCAGCCCCAGCATTTT	CASSRAFFNQPQHF
TRBJ1-2	NA	NA	TRBV20-1	TGCAGTGCTAGGTACTATGGCTACACCTTC	CSARYYGYTF
TRBJ1-1	few	TRBD1	TRBV6-1	TGTGCCAGCAGCCCTCGACAGGGAGCCGCTGAAGCTTTCTTT	CASSPRQGAAEAFF